The 26 T cell receptor beta chains below all came from one sample that was sequenced in a study of shared clonotypes between healthy human individuals. As defined, naive CD8 cells were CD45RO-negative and positively selected for CCR7, with terminally differentiated effector memory CD45RA+ cells excluded. Method: immunoSEQ multiplex PCR; TCRdb's copy keeps in-frame clones and lacks some. The table lists 760,000 or so clones, approximately 97% of them singletons. The sequenced material came from naive CD8+ T cells sorted from blood. The source of these receptors is a man younger than 40 in good health.

The V call is TRBV5-1, the J call TRBJ2-2, with 7 bases fitting TRBD1. The germline V gene has CDR1 SGHRS and CDR2 YFSETQ. The CDR3 loop spans 15 amino acids. The trim removed 5 bases at V and 7 bases at J, leaving 11 bases unmatched. CDR3 amino acids: CASRGQINSYGELFF. In DNA, the CDR3 is TGCGCCAGCAGGGGACAGATAAATTCGTACGGGGAGCTGTTTTTT.

In this sample, this clone turned up a few times. The genes are TRBV5-4 and TRBJ2-7; the match to TRBD1 covers 10 bases. The CDR3 contains 14 residues. With V trimmed by 4 bases and J by 1 base, 2 bases remained unmatched. Looked up from germline, CDR1 is SGHNT and CDR2 is YYREEE (reference sequence). CDR3 in amino acids: CASSPGQGSYEQYF. As DNA, the CDR3 is TGTGCCAGCAGCCCGGGACAGGGGTCCTACGAGCAGTACTTC. Full variable domain (outside the CDR3, taken from reference TRBV5-4 and TRBJ2-7): ETGVTQSPTHLIKTRGQQVTLRCSSQSGHNTVSWYQQALGQGPQFIFQYYREEENGRGNFPPRFSGLQFPNYSSELNVNALELDDSALYLCASSPGQGSYEQYFGPGTRLTVT.

The CDR3 DNA is TGCGCCAGCAGACTCTACGGTCCGGGACAGGGATTTCATCTCGGCGAAAAACTGTTTTTT. Encoded protein: CASRLYGPGQGFHLGEKLFF. V and J are TRBV5-1 and TRBJ1-4, with 9 bases matching TRBD1. V lost 5 bases and J lost 8; bases outside the gene matches: 25. The CDR3 is 20 amino acids. Germline CDR1 is SGHRS and CDR2 is YFSETQ.

This rearrangement joins TRBV7-3 to TRBJ1-1, with TRBD1 matching 7 bases. This CDR3 has 14 amino acids. The junction had 3 bases not matched to a gene; V was cut back by 2 bases and J by 3 bases. CDR1 and CDR2 (germline): SGHTA, FQGTGA. DNA of the CDR3: TGTGCCAGCAGCTTAGCCGGGACAGACACTGAAGCTTTCTTT. It is translated as CASSLAGTDTEAFF.

This clone was recorded only once. The chain uses TRBV15 and TRBJ2-1; maybe TRBD1 (6 bases). The CDR3 spans 19 residues. V was shortened by 3 bases and J by 2 bases, with 23 bases between the two germline ends. Germline V CDR1 and CDR2: LNHNV, YYDKDF (reference sequence). The CDR3 here is CATSSDRMNRDNPYNEQFF. DNA of the CDR3: TGTGCCACCAGCAGTGACCGGATGAACAGGGATAACCCCTACAATGAGCAGTTCTTC. Using reference TRBV15 and TRBJ2-1 for the parts outside the CDR3, the full variable domain is DAMVIQNPRYQVTQFGKPVTLSCSQTLNHNVMYWYQQKSSQAPKLLFHYYDKDFNNEADTPDNFQSRRPNTSFCFLDIRSPGLGDTAMYLCATSSDRMNRDNPYNEQFFGPGTRLTVL.

The chain employs TRBV7-9 and TRBJ1-1; D gene unclear. The CDR3 runs to 15 residues. Trimming removed 5 bases at V and 0 bases at J, with 13 bases between. Looked up from germline, CDR1 is SEHNR and CDR2 is FQNEAQ (reference sequence). The CDR3 nucleotides are TGTGCCAGCAGCACCTCCGAGAGCCTGAACACTGAAGCTTTCTTT. It is translated as CASSTSESLNTEAFF.

The chain combines TRBV10-2 with TRBJ2-1; 11 nucleotides agree with TRBD2. V was clipped by 6 bases and J by 5 bases; unmatched bases: 6. CDR1 and CDR2 from the germline V gene are WSHSY and SAAADI. CDR3 length: 15 residues. The CDR3 reads CASSGLAGSDNEQFF. In nucleotides, the CDR3 is TGCGCCAGCAGCGGACTAGCGGGCAGCGACAATGAGCAGTTCTTC.

This clone was observed once. Other DNA sequences in the sample encode the same CDR3. V and J are TRBV19 and TRBJ2-2, with a possible D match to TRBD2 (5 bases). The germline V gene encodes CDR1 LNHDA and CDR2 SQIVND (reference sequence). The CDR3 consists of 14 residues. The V end was cut by 3 bases, the J end by 6 bases, with 11 bases between. The CDR3 protein is CASSIGPRAGELFF. The CDR3 coding sequence is TGTGCCAGTAGTATCGGTCCGCGGGCCGGGGAGCTGTTTTTT.

CDR3 residues: CSAFHYEQYF. The CDR3 DNA reads as TGCAGTGCTTTCCACTACGAGCAGTACTTC. V and J are TRBV20-1 and TRBJ2-7; D remains ambiguous. This CDR3 has 10 residues. Germline loops: CDR1 DFQATT, CDR2 SNEGSKA (reference sequence). Trimming pared 5 bases from V and 3 bases from J, leaving 5 bases between.

V is TRBV25-1 and J is TRBJ1-4; the match to TRBD1 covers 8 bases. Trimming at V came to 4 bases and at J to 0 bases, leaving 4 bases not matched to a gene. Germline V gene lookup returns CDR1 MGHDK and CDR2 SYGVNS. This CDR3 has 16 residues. The CDR3 DNA reads TGTGCCAGCAGTGGCCCGGGACAGGCAACTAATGAAAAACTGTTTTTT. This gives the protein CASSGPGQATNEKLFF.

This clone was seen a handful of times. This chain connects TRBV27 to TRBJ2-7, with D uncertain. CDR1 is MNHEY, CDR2 SMNVEV, per germline (reference sequence). V was pared by 6 bases and J by 0 bases, with 15 bases between. This CDR3 spans 15 amino acids. CDR3 sequence reads: CASREIYSYSYEQYF. For the CDR3, the DNA is TGTGCCAGCAGGGAAATATACAGTTACTCCTACGAGCAGTACTTC.

The sample holds one count of this clone. The chain is built from TRBV28 and TRBJ2-3, with D perhaps matching TRBD1 or TRBD2 (5 bases each). The CDR3 covers 15 residues. Per germline, CDR1 MDHEN and CDR2 SYDVKM. V was clipped by 4 bases and J by 0 bases, with 11 bases between them. The CDR3 reads CASSSGTDSTDTQYF. The CDR3 DNA reads as TGTGCCAGCAGTTCCGGGACGGATAGCACAGATACGCAGTATTTT.

The gene calls are TRBV7-6 and TRBJ1-1; 7 nucleotides align to TRBD1. Looked up from germline, CDR1 is SGHVS and CDR2 is FNYEAQ. Trimming took 1 base from V and 4 from J; bases not matched to a gene: 6. CDR3 length equals 15 residues. CDR3 protein: CASSLVGRGSTEAFF. Written as DNA, the CDR3 is TGTGCCAGCAGCTTAGTGGGCAGGGGGAGCACTGAAGCTTTCTTT.

This chain uses TRBV7-9 with TRBJ1-5; 8 nucleotides line up with TRBD1. Germline CDR1 is SEHNR and CDR2 is FQNEAQ (reference sequence). There are 14 residues in the CDR3. V gave up 4 bases and J gave up 7 bases; unmatched junction bases: 6. CDR3 sequence: CASSSGQGGQPQHF. In DNA, the CDR3 is TGTGCCAGCAGCTCCGGACAGGGCGGACAGCCCCAGCATTTT. Looking up the rest from reference TRBV7-9 and TRBJ1-5 gives the full variable domain: DTGVSQNPRHKITKRGQNVTFRCDPISEHNRLYWYRQTLGQGPEFLTYFQNEAQLEKSRLLSDRFSAERPKGSFSTLEIQRTEQGDSAMYLCASSSGQGGQPQHFGDGTRLSIL.

The chain joins TRBV5-5 to TRBJ2-7; 9 bases align to TRBD1. Germline V gene data show CDR1 as SGHKS and CDR2 as YYEKEE (reference sequence). CDR3 length equals 14 residues. J gave up 4 bases and V 4 bases, and 6 bases lay outside the gene matches. The CDR3, as DNA: TGTGCCAGCAGCCCCCGGGACAGGGCATACGAGCAGTACTTC. It codes for CASSPRDRAYEQYF. The full variable domain, its missing parts supplied by reference TRBV5-5 and TRBJ2-7, is DAGVTQSPTHLIKTRGQQVTLRCSPISGHKSVSWYQQVLGQGPQFIFQYYEKEERGRGNFPDRFSARQFPNYSSELNVNALLLGDSALYLCASSPRDRAYEQYFGPGTRLTVT.

This rearrangement joins TRBV7-6 to TRBJ2-7, with D possibly matching TRBD2 (5 bases). Germline V lookup: CDR1 SGHVS, CDR2 FNYEAQ. CDR3 length equals 14 residues. V was trimmed by 1 base and J by 5 bases, leaving 12 bases between them. CDR3 protein: CASSLGPEGDEQYF. DNA for the CDR3: TGTGCCAGCAGCTTAGGACCCGAGGGAGACGAGCAGTACTTC.

V gene TRBV5-6 combines with J gene TRBJ2-5; tentative D call: TRBD1 (6 bases). V lost 3 bases and J lost 5, with 23 bases in between. Germline assignment: CDR1 SGHDT and CDR2 YYEEEE. This CDR3 comprises 17 residues. CDR3 sequence (DNA): TGTGCCAGCAGCTCGTTTGACAGGAACCCCCCAGTTGAGACCCAGTACTTC. Amino acid sequence: CASSSFDRNPPVETQYF. The variable domain in full, completed from reference TRBV5-6 and TRBJ2-5, reads DAGVTQSPTHLIKTRGQQVTLRCSPKSGHDTVSWYQQALGQGPQFIFQYYEEEERQRGNFPDRFSGHQFPNYSSELNVNALLLGDSALYLCASSSFDRNPPVETQYFGPGTRLLVL.

This clone occurred a few times. This CDR3 is also generated by other DNA sequences in the sample. This chain links TRBV29-1 with TRBJ2-2; tentatively, D is TRBD1 (6 bases). The germline V gene has CDR1 SQVTM and CDR2 ANQGSEA. The CDR3 extends over 13 amino acids. V was pared by 4 bases and J by 2 bases, with 8 bases between. CDR3 sequence: CSVGRGNTGELFF. CDR3 DNA sequence: TGCAGCGTTGGCAGGGGTAACACCGGGGAGCTGTTTTTT.

V gene TRBV6-5 combines with J gene TRBJ1-5, with unresolved D. Germline CDR1 MNHEY, CDR2 SVGAGI. The CDR3 loop spans 14 amino acids. The ends were cut back, 6 bases at V and 11 bases at J, with 20 bases in the middle. CDR3 in amino acids: CASSPTRHAESQHF. DNA for the CDR3: TGTGCCAGCAGCCCTACGAGGCACGCCGAATCCCAGCATTTT.

The chain carries TRBV15 and TRBJ2-5; D unresolved. V lost 9 bases to trimming and J lost 5 bases, with 16 bases between them. This CDR3 region has 13 residues. CDR1 LNHNV and CDR2 YYDKDF come from the germline V gene (reference sequence). The DNA for the CDR3 is TGTGCCACAGCTTATCGGGCGGTGGAGACCCAGTACTTC. Translation gives CATAYRAVETQYF.

The chain is built from TRBV5-1 and TRBJ2-5; D uncertain. Trimming took off 3 bases at V and 0 bases at J, with 9 bases between the two ends. Per the germline V gene, CDR1 is SGHRS and CDR2 is YFSETQ. CDR3 size: 14 residues. The CDR3 nucleotides read TGCGCCAGCAGCTCCAGGCAGCACCAAGAGACCCAGTACTTC. Amino acids: CASSSRQHQETQYF.

The CDR3 here is CASDLGTGSTGELFF. The CDR3 region has the DNA TGTGCCAGCGACCTAGGGACAGGGTCCACCGGGGAGCTGTTTTTT. The chain carries TRBV28 and TRBJ2-2; 9 bases match TRBD1. The CDR3 contains 15 residues. V lost 8 bases, J lost 4 bases, and 8 bases stayed unmatched. From germline, CDR1 is MDHEN and CDR2 SYDVKM.

The sample holds one count of this clone. V and J are TRBV7-9 and TRBJ2-3, with 8 bases that match TRBD2. Germline trimming cut 2 bases from V and 2 bases from J; bases unmatched to any gene: 9. The CDR3 loop spans 17 amino acids. Germline lookup yields CDR1 SEHNR and CDR2 FQNEAQ (reference sequence). The CDR3 sequence: CASSLWGLGAYTDTQYF. CDR3 in DNA: TGTGCCAGCAGCTTATGGGGACTAGGGGCTTACACAGATACGCAGTATTTT.

Details on this clone: Mismatch with germline at one junction end may stem from a read error. The genes are TRBV7-9 and TRBJ1-5, with D possibly matching TRBD1 (5 bases). Looked up from germline, CDR1 is SEHNR and CDR2 is FQNEAQ (reference sequence). CDR3 length equals 13 residues. Here the CDR3 DNA reads TGTGCCAGCAGCACCTTCGACAGTCAGGCCCAGCATTTT. Amino acid sequence: CASSTFDSQAQHF.

The rearrangement joins TRBV4-3 to TRBJ2-5; no firm D call. Germline-derived CDR1 and CDR2 are LGHNA and YSLEER. The CDR3 totals 15 residues. V lost 1 base and J 5 bases, leaving 14 bases between the germline ends. The DNA for the CDR3 is TGCGCCAGCAGCCAAGTCCAGTCCGATGGGGAGACCCAGTACTTC. It specifies CASSQVQSDGETQYF.

This chain connects TRBV30 to TRBJ2-4, with D possibly being TRBD1 (6 bases). With 2 bases removed from V and 8 bases from J, the gap between germline ends came to 16 bases. CDR1 and CDR2 from the germline V gene are GTSNPN and SVGIG (reference sequence). The length of the CDR3 is 14 residues. CDR3 residues: CAWSLGAGWDIQYF. The CDR3 nucleotides read TGTGCCTGGAGTTTGGGGGCAGGGTGGGACATTCAGTACTTC.